These 5 T cell receptor beta chains originate from one sample sequenced in a study of spatial heterogeneity in lung cancer. Study results and limitations: Tumor mutation counts were tracked by expanded intratumoral alpha and beta TCR counts.

TCRdb passed the 5' RACE reads through MiXCR, listing each CDR3 protein once. The sample lists 3,500 to 5,500 distinct CDR3 sequences; 5% to 6.5% were seen once. Time point given: sample taken at primary tumor resection. No cognate antigen is known for these TCRs. The sample in question was lung tumor tissue, obtained at surgery. The origin of the receptors is a male donor with early-stage non-small cell lung cancer.

This clonotype ranks as medium-sized (0.01 to 0.1%). This chain joins TRBV5-1 and TRBJ1-5; no clear D. Germline V gives CDR1 SGHRS, CDR2 YFSETQ. Trimming left V 0 bases short and J 0 bases short, with 10 bases between. This CDR3 spans 16 amino acids. The CDR3 bases are TGCGCCAGCAGCTTGGGAGGCCTGGGTAGCAATCAGCCCCAGCATTTT. This translates into CASSLGGLGSNQPQHF.

This clonotype was seen many times. The CDR3 DNA reads as TGTGCCAGCACCCTAGCGGGAGCCTACGAGCAGTACTTC. Protein: CASTLAGAYEQYF. V is TRBV2 and J is TRBJ2-7; 10 nucleotides agree with TRBD2. The germline gives CDR1 SNHLY, CDR2 FYNNEI. The junction had 2 bases not matched to a gene; V was cut back by 7 bases and J by 2 bases. The CDR3 sequence is 13 residues long.

Judged by abundance, this clonotype is medium-sized. The chain carries TRBV6-5 and TRBJ2-7; TRBD2 aligns across 10 bases. The ends lost 6 bases at V and 0 bases at J; junction bases unmatched: 5. There are 15 residues in the CDR3. Germline loops: CDR1 MNHEY, CDR2 SVGAGI. The CDR3 sequence is CASRHSGGSSYEQYF. CDR3 DNA: TGTGCCAGCAGGCATAGCGGGGGGAGCTCCTACGAGCAGTACTTC.

This clonotype counts as medium-sized. V and J are TRBV24-1 and TRBJ2-2; TRBD1 aligns across 7 bases. The CDR3 is 15 residues long. Germline V gene data show CDR1 as KGHDR and CDR2 as SFDVKD. Losses at the gene ends were 9 bases for V and 3 bases for J; bases not matched to a gene: 9. The CDR3 bases are TGTGCCACCGGGGGACAGCCTTGGGACACCGGGGAGCTGTTTTTT. It encodes CATGGQPWDTGELFF.

By share, this clonotype counts as medium-sized. J is TRBJ1-5 and V is TRBV4-2; no definite D call. The V gene's germline CDR1 is LGHNA and CDR2 YNFKEQ. Trimming left V 0 bases short and J 2 bases short, with 14 bases between. CDR3 length equals 17 residues. Here the CDR3 DNA reads TGTGCCAGCAGCCAAGACGGGCAGGTTCAGGGCAATCAGCCCCAGCATTTT. Protein product: CASSQDGQVQGNQPQHF.